The sequence of this TCR beta chain was determined in a study of cytomegalovirus exposure and HLA in healthy donors. Looking at the study overall: About 85 million unique TCRs from HLA-typed donors were held in an early release of data.

Notes on the study in general: A previous analysis found most TCR beta V segments productive roughly 87% or roughly 30% of the time. Excluded: some indistinguishable V segments such as TRBV6-2 and TRBV6-3.

Germline CDR1 is SGDLS and CDR2 is YYNGEE. After removal of 6 bases from V and 5 bases from J, the junction contained 17 bases not matched to a gene. The CDR3 runs 17 residues. To note about this clone: Antigen: not known.

It was with 60 Vbeta and 13 Jbeta primers that the PCR ran. TCRdb keeps only in-frame clones here, not all; method: immunoSEQ multiplex PCR. Of about 230,000 clones in the sample, around 83% were seen once. Specimen: PBMCs. J is TRBJ2-3 and V is TRBV9; 8 bases line up with TRBD1. This receptor was taken from a girl aged 2 to 10 in good health and CMV-seronegative. Here the CDR3 DNA reads TGTGCCAGCAACAAGTACTCAGATGGACAGGGCATAGATACGCAGTATTTT. This encodes CASNKYSDGQGIDTQYF. Combining the CDR3 with reference TRBV9 and TRBJ2-3 gives the whole variable domain DSGVTQTPKHLITATGQRVTLRCSPRSGDLSVYWYQQSLDQGLQFLIQYYNGEERAKGNILERFSAQQFPDLHSELNLSSLELGDSALYFCASNKYSDGQGIDTQYFGPGTRLTVL.